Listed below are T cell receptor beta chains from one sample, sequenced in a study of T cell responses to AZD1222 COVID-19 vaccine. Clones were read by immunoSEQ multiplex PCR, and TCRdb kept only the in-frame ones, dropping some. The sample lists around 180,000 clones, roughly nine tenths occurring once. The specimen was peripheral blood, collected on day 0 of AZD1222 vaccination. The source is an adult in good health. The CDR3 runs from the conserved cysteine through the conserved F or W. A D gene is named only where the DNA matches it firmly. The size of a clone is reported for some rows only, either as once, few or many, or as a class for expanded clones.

CASSLGGGRYNSPLHF | TGTGCCAGCAGCTTGGGGGGGGGACGCTATAATTCACCCCTCCACTTT | TRBJ1-6 | . | . | TRBV7-2
CASSFGSGARDEQFF | TGTGCCAGCAGCTTCGGGTCAGGAGCAAGGGATGAGCAGTTCTTC | TRBJ2-1 | . | . | TRBV11-1
CASSFRGLADTQYF | TGTGCCAGCAGCTTCAGGGGGCTCGCAGATACGCAGTATTTT | TRBJ2-3 | . | TRBD1 | TRBV11-2
CASSRDRRSYGYTF | TGTGCCAGCTCCAGAGACAGAAGATCCTATGGCTACACCTTC | TRBJ1-2 | . | . | TRBV18
CASSLSRVNGYTF | TGTGCCAGCAGTTTAAGCAGGGTCAATGGCTACACCTTC | TRBJ1-2 | . | . | TRBV12-3/TRBV12-4
CASSQGTAQPQHF | TGCGCCAGCAGCCAAGGGACCGCACAGCCCCAGCATTTT | TRBJ1-5 | . | . | TRBV4-3
CASSLQGEETQYF | TGTGCCAGCAGCCTTCAGGGTGAAGAGACCCAGTACTTC | TRBJ2-5 | . | . | TRBV3-1/TRBV3-2
CASSVDGRGSGELFF | TGTGCCAGCAGCGTAGATGGCAGGGGATCCGGGGAGCTGTTTTTT | TRBJ2-2 | . | . | TRBV9
CASSGTGGAINEQFF | TGTGCCAGCAGCGGTACAGGTGGCGCAATCAATGAGCAGTTCTTC | TRBJ2-1 | . | . | TRBV9
CATSRQPGQTNYGYTF | TGTGCCACCAGCAGACAGCCGGGACAGACTAACTATGGCTACACCTTC | TRBJ1-2 | once | TRBD1 | TRBV15
CASSPGTSLETQYF | TGTGCCAGCAGTCCTGGGACTAGCTTGGAGACCCAGTACTTC | TRBJ2-5 | . | TRBD2 | TRBV27
CASSALSGGLGETQYF | TGTGCCAGCAGCGCCCTTAGCGGGGGGCTTGGAGAGACCCAGTACTTC | TRBJ2-5 | few | TRBD2 | TRBV9
CASSIDQPYEQYF | TGTGCCAGTAGTATTGACCAACCCTACGAGCAGTACTTC | TRBJ2-7 | . | . | TRBV19
CASSPIIHQETQYF | TGTGCCAGCAGCCCCATTATCCACCAAGAGACCCAGTACTTC | TRBJ2-5 | . | . | TRBV3-1/TRBV3-2
CASSLLGLNTEAFF | TGTGCCAGCAGCTTGTTAGGGCTAAACACTGAAGCTTTCTTT | TRBJ1-1 | . | . | TRBV14
CASSEQRTEAFF | TGTGCCAGCAGTGAACAGCGCACTGAAGCTTTCTTT | TRBJ1-1 | . | . | TRBV6-1
CASSPRTASYEQYF | TGTGCCAGCAGCCCCCGCACTGCGAGCTACGAGCAGTACTTC | TRBJ2-7 | . | . | TRBV7-2
CASSDRVGGLSYNEQFF | TGTGCCAGCAGCGATCGTGTGGGGGGACTCTCCTACAATGAGCAGTTCTTC | TRBJ2-1 | . | . | TRBV9
CAIRREGTASPLHF | TGTGCCATCAGGAGGGAGGGGACAGCTTCACCCCTCCACTTT | TRBJ1-6 | . | TRBD1 | TRBV10-3
CASSLAEGNTIYF | TGTGCCAGCAGCTTGGCTGAAGGAAACACCATATATTTT | TRBJ1-3 | . | . | TRBV7-6
CASSLEGTGGQETQYF | TGTGCCAGCAGCTTAGAAGGGACAGGGGGACAAGAGACCCAGTACTTC | TRBJ2-5 | . | TRBD1 | TRBV13
CASSARGGGAEETQYF | TGTGCCAGCAGCGCGAGAGGCGGGGGGGCCGAGGAGACCCAGTACTTC | TRBJ2-5 | . | TRBD2 | TRBV9
CASGSLAGANVLTF | TGTGCCAGCGGAAGTTTGGCTGGGGCCAACGTCCTGACTTTC | TRBJ2-6 | . | . | TRBV7-6
CASSFNIMNTEAFF | TGTGCCAGCAGCTTTAACATAATGAACACTGAAGCTTTCTTT | TRBJ1-1 | . | . | TRBV5-4
CASGPWTSGGPQETQYF | TGTGCTAGTGGTCCCTGGACTAGCGGGGGACCTCAAGAGACCCAGTACTTC | TRBJ2-5 | . | TRBD2 | TRBV12-5
CASSARGQQNPDNEQFF | TGTGCCAGCTCAGCACGCGGACAGCAAAATCCGGACAATGAGCAGTTCTTC | TRBJ2-1 | . | . | TRBV18
CASSQAGHFAPGNTEAFF | TGTGCCAGCAGCCAAGCAGGGCATTTTGCCCCCGGGAACACTGAAGCTTTCTTT | TRBJ1-1 | . | . | TRBV3-1/TRBV3-2
CASSYQSEQFF | TGTGCCAGCAGTTACCAGAGTGAGCAGTTCTTC | TRBJ2-1 | . | . | TRBV6-5
CASSWTSGVNTGELFF | TGTGCCAGCAGTTGGACTAGCGGGGTGAACACCGGGGAGCTGTTTTTT | TRBJ2-2 | . | TRBD2 | TRBV6-5
CASSLGGSGGARFAGELFF | TGTGCCAGCAGCTTGGGAGGTAGCGGGGGGGCCCGGTTCGCCGGGGAGCTGTTTTTT | TRBJ2-2 | . | TRBD2 | TRBV5-4
CASSDRVRGDTEAFF | TGTGCCAGCAGCGACAGGGTTCGGGGTGACACTGAAGCTTTCTTT | TRBJ1-1 | . | TRBD1 | TRBV6-5
CASSSGRGDIQYF | TGTGCCAGCAGCTCCGGTAGGGGGGACATTCAGTACTTC | TRBJ2-4 | . | . | TRBV7-9
CASSSETGTSTF | TGTGCCAGCTCATCGGAGACAGGGACCTCCACCTTC | TRBJ1-2 | . | TRBD1 | TRBV18
CASTSVGNTQYF | TGTGCCAGCACCTCGGTCGGGAATACGCAGTATTTT | TRBJ2-3 | . | . | TRBV2
CASTPPGGTGELFF | TGTGCCAGCACCCCGCCAGGGGGCACCGGGGAGCTGTTTTTT | TRBJ2-2 | . | TRBD1 | TRBV3-1/TRBV3-2
CASSVAVVGNEQFF | TGTGCCAGCAGCGTAGCCGTTGTGGGCAATGAGCAGTTCTTC | TRBJ2-1 | . | . | TRBV9
CASSARGDGYTF | TGTGCCAGCAGTGCCAGGGGAGATGGCTACACCTTC | TRBJ1-2 | few | . | TRBV2
CASSDRANPEAFF | TGCGCCAGCAGTGACAGGGCAAACCCTGAAGCTTTCTTT | TRBJ1-1 | once | . | TRBV10-1
CSVATGPLQPQHF | TGCAGCGTTGCAACAGGGCCGCTACAGCCCCAGCATTTT | TRBJ1-5 | . | . | TRBV29-1
CASSYLQGDQYF | TGTGCCAGCAGTTACTTACAAGGGGATCAGTACTTC | TRBJ2-4 | . | . | TRBV6-2/TRBV6-3
CASSFRDRRNEQYF | TGTGCCAGCAGCTTCCGTGACAGACGGAACGAGCAGTACTTC | TRBJ2-7 | . | . | TRBV5-4